The 8 T cell receptor beta chains reported below all come from one sample, sequenced in a study of graft-versus-host responses after intestinal transplantation. Using immunoSEQ multiplex PCR, the repertoire was profiled, and TCRdb retains in-frame clones only, with some absent. The profile shows about 71,000 clones, roughly 91% of them singletons. These TCRs' antigens remain unknown. The specimen comprised unstimulated CD8+ T cells sorted from spleen or lymph node cells, sampled before intestinal transplant. The source is a human donor who received an intestinal transplant.

The chain couples TRBV19 to TRBJ1-3, with D perhaps TRBD1 (5 bases). In germline, CDR1 is LNHDA, CDR2 SQIVND (reference sequence). The CDR3 has 14 residues. V was pared by 7 bases and J by 0 bases, with 10 bases between. CDR3 protein: CASTQGPSGNTIYF. CDR3 bases: TGTGCCAGTACCCAGGGTCCCTCTGGAAACACCATATATTTT.

V gene TRBV2 combines with J gene TRBJ1-2, with D hard to call. Germline CDR1 is SNHLY and CDR2 is FYNNEI. The CDR3 spans 13 residues. Trimming removed 4 bases from V and 4 bases from J, with 10 bases in between. This CDR3 is CASSGVGSYGYTF. As DNA, the CDR3 is TGTGCCAGCAGTGGGGTGGGGAGCTATGGCTACACCTTC. Full variable domain (outside the CDR3, taken from reference TRBV2 and TRBJ1-2): EPEVTQTPSHQVTQMGQEVILRCVPISNHLYFYWYRQILGQKVEFLVSFYNNEISEKSEIFDDQFSVERPDGSNFTLKIRSTKLEDSAMYFCASSGVGSYGYTFGSGTRLTVV.

The V and J genes are TRBV5-4 and TRBJ2-7; D uncertain. Trimming shortened V by 4 bases and J by 6 bases, and 8 bases separated the two germline ends. This CDR3 has 11 amino acids. Germline V gene data show CDR1 as SGHNT and CDR2 as YYREEE (reference sequence). DNA of the CDR3: TGTGCCAGCAGCGAAACGGGCGAGCAGTACTTC. Translating gives CASSETGEQYF.

The chain links TRBV7-3 to TRBJ2-3; 10 nucleotides line up with TRBD2. V shed 5 bases, J shed 2 bases, and the junction held 4 bases outside the gene matches. Germline V lookup: CDR1 SGHTA, CDR2 FQGTGA. The CDR3 consists of 15 residues. The CDR3 here is CASSISGGYTDTQYF. CDR3 in DNA: TGTGCCAGCAGCATTAGCGGGGGGTACACAGATACGCAGTATTTT.

This clone was seen a single time. A junction end diverges from the germline sequence, so it may reflect a read error. This sample includes further DNA sequences coding for the same CDR3. The chain has TRBV7-8 and TRBJ2-1; a weak D match, TRBD2 (6 bases). Per the germline V gene, CDR1 is SGHVS and CDR2 is FQNEAQ. The CDR3 is 15 residues long. DNA of the CDR3: TGTGCCAGTAGCTTAGCAGGGACTGCGAACAATGAGCAGTTCTTC. This sequence encodes CASSLAGTANNEQFF. Full variable domain (rest looked up from reference TRBV7-8 and TRBJ2-1): GAGVSQSPRYKVAKRGQDVALRCDPISGHVSLFWYQQALGQGPEFLTYFQNEAQLDKSGLPSDRFFAERPEGSVSTLKIQRTQQEDSAVYLCASSLAGTANNEQFFGPGTRLTVL.

The chain couples TRBV4-1 to TRBJ2-1; 14 positions agree with TRBD2. Germline V gives CDR1 MGHRA, CDR2 YSYEKL. V was pared by 2 bases and J by 8 bases, with 2 bases of the junction left unmatched. CDR3 length: 15 amino acids. The chain's CDR3 is CASSQRLAGGDEQFF. The CDR3 bases are TGCGCCAGCAGCCAACGACTAGCGGGGGGGGATGAGCAGTTCTTC.

This sequence joins TRBV27 and TRBJ2-3, with D perhaps TRBD2 (7 bases). Trimming left V 6 bases short and J 0 bases short, with 16 bases between. From germline, CDR1 is MNHEY and CDR2 SMNVEV (reference sequence). CDR3 length: 16 residues. Here the CDR3 reads CASSSGRGSSTDTQYF. Written as DNA, the CDR3 is TGTGCCAGCAGCTCAGGGAGGGGGTCTAGCACAGATACGCAGTATTTT.

The genes are TRBV29-1 and TRBJ1-2; 7 bases align to TRBD1. The CDR3 contains 12 residues. Germline lookup yields CDR1 SQVTM and CDR2 ANQGSEA. V was clipped by 8 bases and J by 4 bases; unmatched bases: 7. The chain's CDR3 is CSSEGAPYGYTF. The DNA for the CDR3 is TGCAGCTCCGAGGGGGCACCCTATGGCTACACCTTC.